This T cell receptor (beta chain) derives from a study of shared clonotypes between healthy human individuals. Study conclusions and caveats: Generally, naive subsets (rather than memory subsets) showed larger estimated richness.

In the case of this clone: Antigen unknown.

The length of the CDR3 is 17 residues. Germline V gives CDR1 WNHNN, CDR2 SYGVQD (reference sequence). V trimming: 0 bases; J trimming: 8 bases; junction bases outside the gene matches: 11. TCRdb's copy holds only in-frame clones and misses some; the assay was immunoSEQ multiplex PCR. Altogether approximately 2,000,000 clones are present, around 93% being singletons, with the ten largest covering 0.3% to 0.45%. The genes are TRBV10-1 and TRBJ2-1; 9 bases match TRBD2. The receptor's source is a man aged 18 to 30 in good health. Some clones in this sample may be carry-over from other donors' samples. The sample comprised naive CD4+ T cells from PBMCs. The subset: CD45RA+ positively selected. For the CDR3, the DNA is TGCGCCAGCAGTGAGTCGATGCGGGAGGGTACATTCCATGAGCAGTTCTTC. Translation gives CASSESMREGTFHEQFF.